Shown below are 23 T cell receptor beta chains from a single sample sequenced in a study of shared clonotypes between healthy human individuals. TCRdb's table, derived via immunoSEQ multiplex PCR, lists solely in-frame clones and lacks some. Among roughly 1,500,000 clones listed, less than 99% were seen once. Sequenced sample: naive CD4+ T cells sorted from blood. Regarding subset: CD45RA+ positively selected. These receptors were collected from a man in his thirties or forties in good health.

This clone was found once. V gene TRBV4-3 combines with J gene TRBJ2-1, with 7 bases matching TRBD1. V was clipped by 3 bases and J by 6 bases; unmatched bases: 5. Looked up from germline, CDR1 is LGHNA and CDR2 is YSLEER. The CDR3 runs 14 residues. The CDR3 here is CASSQEQGSNEQFF. The DNA for the CDR3 is TGCGCCAGCAGCCAGGAACAGGGGAGCAATGAGCAGTTCTTC.

The chain is built from TRBV29-1 and TRBJ2-5; D is perhaps TRBD2 (6 bases). The CDR3 runs to 12 residues. Germline V gene sequence: CDR1 SQVTM, CDR2 ANQGSEA. V was shortened by 6 bases and J by 4 bases, with 12 bases between the two germline ends. The CDR3 is CSVEGRGETQYF. The CDR3 DNA sequence: TGCAGCGTGGAGGGTAGGGGAGAGACCCAGTACTTC.

The rearrangement uses TRBV15 and TRBJ1-5, with a weak D call TRBD1 (5 bases). Trimming pared 6 bases from V and 3 bases from J, leaving 9 bases between. CDR1 LNHNV and CDR2 YYDKDF come from the germline V gene (reference sequence). CDR3 length: 13 residues. CDR3 DNA sequence: TGTGCCACCAGGAGCAGGGTCAATCAGCCCCAGCATTTT. Residues: CATRSRVNQPQHF.

This sequence joins TRBV7-9 and TRBJ2-1; no clear D. The V gene's germline CDR1 is SEHNR and CDR2 FQNEAQ (reference sequence). Trimming removed 8 bases from V and 5 bases from J, with 16 bases in between. This CDR3 comprises 14 residues. The CDR3 spells CASLLTNSHNEQFF. In DNA, the CDR3 is TGTGCCAGCCTATTGACCAATTCACACAATGAGCAGTTCTTC.

V gene TRBV5-1 combines with J gene TRBJ2-1; D is perhaps TRBD2 (5 bases). The CDR3 runs 15 residues. The V and J ends lost 0 bases and 8 bases respectively, with 15 bases between them. CDR1 and CDR2 from the germline V gene are SGHRS and YFSETQ. The CDR3 coding sequence is TGCGCCAGCAGCTTGGCGGGGTGGACTTTCGATGAGCAGTTCTTC. Translation: CASSLAGWTFDEQFF.

This clone has only one observation. The rearrangement joins TRBV19 to TRBJ2-5, with D uncertain. The CDR3 runs to 14 residues. CDR1 is LNHDA and CDR2 is SQIVND in the germline V gene (reference sequence). Trimming took 1 base from V and 5 from J, leaving 11 bases between them. CDR3 sequence (DNA): TGTGCCAGTAGTATAGTAGCACCACCGGAGACCCAGTACTTC. This gives the protein CASSIVAPPETQYF.

The genes are TRBV7-9 and TRBJ2-7; no reliable D call. This CDR3 region has 15 residues. V lost 5 bases and J lost 3, with 17 bases in between. The V gene's germline CDR1 is SEHNR and CDR2 FQNEAQ (reference sequence). The CDR3 is CASSMIDSSNYEQYF. The CDR3, as DNA: TGTGCCAGCAGCATGATTGATTCTTCGAACTACGAGCAGTACTTC. The whole variable domain, remainder taken from reference TRBV7-9 and TRBJ2-7, is DTGVSQNPRHKITKRGQNVTFRCDPISEHNRLYWYRQTLGQGPEFLTYFQNEAQLEKSRLLSDRFSAERPKGSFSTLEIQRTEQGDSAMYLCASSMIDSSNYEQYFGPGTRLTVT.

About this clone itself: Other DNA sequences in this sample translate to the same CDR3. The rearrangement uses TRBV7-8 and TRBJ1-5; TRBD1 is a possible D gene (5 bases). Trimming shortened V by 1 base and J by 7 bases, and 11 bases separated the two germline ends. The CDR3 is made up of 14 amino acids. Germline V gene data show CDR1 as SGHVS and CDR2 as FQNEAQ. The CDR3 loop reads CASSLGQGNQPQHF. CDR3 nucleotide sequence: TGTGCCAGCAGCTTAGGTCAGGGTAACCAGCCCCAGCATTTT.

The chain is built from TRBV6-1 and TRBJ2-7; a possible D gene is TRBD1 (5 bases). The CDR3 totals 14 residues. Germline V gene data show CDR1 as MNHNS and CDR2 as SASEGT. Trimming left V 4 bases short and J 0 bases short, with 10 bases between. The CDR3 protein is CASSVVTVSYEQYF. As DNA, the CDR3 is TGTGCCAGCAGTGTAGTGACAGTCTCCTACGAGCAGTACTTC.

The chain joins TRBV2 to TRBJ2-7, with TRBD2 matching 11 bases. Germline loops: CDR1 SNHLY, CDR2 FYNNEI. The CDR3 covers 15 residues. V shed 7 bases, J shed 4 bases, and the junction held 9 bases outside the gene matches. This CDR3 reads CASNVAGGPGYEQYF. The CDR3 nucleotides read TGTGCCAGCAACGTAGCGGGAGGGCCGGGTTACGAGCAGTACTTC.

The chain links TRBV10-3 to TRBJ2-7; TRBD1 matches at 7 bases. V was pared by 4 bases and J by 4 bases, with 4 bases of the junction left unmatched. CDR3 length: 13 amino acids. Germline lookup yields CDR1 ENHRY and CDR2 SYGVKD. DNA for the CDR3: TGTGCCATCAGTGCCGGGACAGAATACGAGCAGTACTTC. Translation: CAISAGTEYEQYF.

This clone is a singleton in its sample. V gene TRBV7-2 combines with J gene TRBJ2-1; 11 nucleotides agree with TRBD2. The J segment lost 8 bases and the V segment lost 3 bases, leaving 6 bases of the junction unmatched. The CDR3 is 15 amino acids. Germline CDR1 reads SGHTA; CDR2 reads FQGNSA. CDR3 in amino acids: CASSFTSGSTYEQFF. CDR3 nucleotides: TGTGCCAGCAGCTTCACTAGCGGGAGTACATATGAGCAGTTCTTC.

The gene calls are TRBV6-1 and TRBJ2-1; D is tentatively TRBD1 or TRBD2 (5 bases each). This CDR3 has 13 amino acids. The germline CDR1 and CDR2 sequences are MNHNS and SASEGT. The germline V and J ends were trimmed by 4 bases and 15 bases, with 19 bases remaining between them. In nucleotides, the CDR3 is TGTGCCAGCAGTGCCATGACCTCACGGGGCCCGTTCTTC. This codes for CASSAMTSRGPFF.

The chain uses TRBV19 and TRBJ2-2; 8 bases are shared with TRBD1. J was trimmed by 3 bases and V by 7 bases; bases with no gene match: 16. Germline CDR1 reads LNHDA; CDR2 reads SQIVND (reference sequence). The CDR3 is made up of 18 amino acids. CDR3 nucleotides: TGTGCCAGTACCTGGTACAGGGGGTTCACCTCGGACACCGGGGAGCTGTTTTTT. It codes for CASTWYRGFTSDTGELFF.

The rearrangement links TRBV10-3 to TRBJ1-1; 7 bases are a match to TRBD1. Germline V gives CDR1 ENHRY, CDR2 SYGVKD. V lost 10 bases and J lost 0; bases outside the gene matches: 8. The CDR3 extends over 14 amino acids. The CDR3 nucleotides read TGTGCCACGAAGGGAGGGGGCCTGAACACTGAAGCTTTCTTT. Protein product: CATKGGGLNTEAFF.

The chain is built from TRBV15 and TRBJ2-5, with TRBD1 matching 11 bases. The ends lost 1 base at V and 2 bases at J; junction bases unmatched: 6. The CDR3 loop spans 17 amino acids. The germline V gene encodes CDR1 LNHNV and CDR2 YYDKDF (reference sequence). CDR3 amino acids: CATSRAPRDRGQETQYF. Here the CDR3 DNA reads TGTGCCACCAGCAGAGCCCCCCGGGACAGGGGGCAAGAGACCCAGTACTTC. The entire variable domain, with the rest obtained from reference TRBV15 and TRBJ2-5, is as follows: DAMVIQNPRYQVTQFGKPVTLSCSQTLNHNVMYWYQQKSSQAPKLLFHYYDKDFNNEADTPDNFQSRRPNTSFCFLDIRSPGLGDTAMYLCATSRAPRDRGQETQYFGPGTRLLVL.

The DNA of the CDR3 is TGTGCCAGCAGTCCTCAAGCGGGATGGGGTAATGAGCAGTTCTTC. This encodes CASSPQAGWGNEQFF. This rearrangement joins TRBV27 to TRBJ2-1, with 7 nucleotides matching TRBD2. Germline loops: CDR1 MNHEY, CDR2 SMNVEV (reference sequence). V lost 5 bases and J lost 7; bases outside the gene matches: 11. The CDR3 consists of 15 residues.

The rearrangement joins TRBV6-6 to TRBJ2-7, with D perhaps matching TRBD1 or TRBD2 (5 bases each). This CDR3 comprises 16 residues. Trimming pared 2 bases from V and 0 bases from J, leaving 14 bases between. Germline CDR1 and CDR2: MNHNY and SVGAGI (reference sequence). The CDR3 sequence: CASSYPGTVSSYEQYF. The CDR3 nucleotides are TGTGCCAGCAGTTACCCTGGGACCGTTAGCTCCTACGAGCAGTACTTC.

The chain links TRBV5-1 to TRBJ2-2; D is ambiguous. With 0 bases removed from V and 1 base from J, the gap between germline ends came to 10 bases. The CDR3 consists of 16 residues. CDR1 SGHRS and CDR2 YFSETQ come from the germline V gene. As DNA, the CDR3 is TGCGCCAGCAGCTTGGTGGAAACCCTGAACACCGGGGAGCTGTTTTTT. Amino acids: CASSLVETLNTGELFF.

This chain uses TRBV5-4 with TRBJ1-5; 9 bases fit TRBD1. Unmatched junction bases numbered 7, after V lost 4 bases and J lost 2 bases. This CDR3 is built from 16 residues. CDR1 is SGHNT, CDR2 YYREEE, per germline (reference sequence). The CDR3 nucleotides are TGTGCCAGCAGCCCGGGAACAGGGGGCGGCAATCAGCCCCAGCATTTT. Encoded protein: CASSPGTGGGNQPQHF.

The chain has TRBV9 and TRBJ2-1; 10 bases are a match to TRBD2. The germline V gene has CDR1 SGDLS and CDR2 YYNGEE. CDR3 length: 15 amino acids. After removal of 5 bases from V and 3 bases from J, the junction contained 5 bases not matched to a gene. The DNA of the CDR3 is TGTGCCAGCAGTGGGGGACTAGCGCTCTACAATGAGCAGTTCTTC. Amino acids: CASSGGLALYNEQFF.

Written as DNA, the CDR3 is TGTGCCAGCAGACCCGGGGGGAGCACCGGGGAGCTGTTTTTT. Translating gives CASRPGGSTGELFF. The chain carries TRBV28 and TRBJ2-2; 7 bases align to TRBD2. The CDR3 is made up of 14 amino acids. Germline V gene sequence: CDR1 MDHEN, CDR2 SYDVKM. V shed 6 bases and J 4 bases; nucleotides not matched to a gene: 5.

V usage is TRBV11-2 and J usage is TRBJ2-3; D is unclear. V dropped 3 bases and J dropped 1 base, with 8 bases sitting between them. The CDR3 is 14 residues long. Germline loops: CDR1 SGHAT, CDR2 FQNNGV. DNA of the CDR3: TGTGCCAGCAGCTTCTGGGCAGGCACAGATACGCAGTATTTT. This codes for CASSFWAGTDTQYF.